The subject of this entry is one TCR beta chain. The same CDR3 is also encoded by other DNA sequences in this sample. This entry comes from a study of control samples from healthy donors and cancer patients. TCRdb keeps only in-frame clones here, not all; method: immunoSEQ multiplex PCR. The sample yields approximately 170,000 clones, approximately 90% seen once. Trimming stripped 0 bases from V and 5 bases from J, with 12 bases between. Germline V gene sequence: CDR1 SGHRS, CDR2 YFSETQ. The CDR3 has 14 amino acids. The rearrangement links TRBV5-1 to TRBJ2-7, with D perhaps TRBD1 or TRBD2 (5 bases each). This TCR was recovered from a woman in her twenties or thirties in good health. The source material was blood. CDR3 nucleotides: TGCGCCAGCAGCTTGGTTAGAGGGGTGGACGAGCAGTACTTC. Translated, it gives CASSLVRGVDEQYF.